These 3 T cell receptor beta chains were all obtained from the same sample, sequenced in a study of cytomegalovirus exposure and HLA in healthy donors. Both 60 Vbeta primers and 13 Jbeta primers went into the PCR. Here immunoSEQ multiplex PCR was the method, and the copy in TCRdb shows in-frame clones only, minus some. Among 110,000 to 150,000 clones listed, approximately 80% were seen once. The specimen was PBMCs. The receptors were gathered from a male donor in good health and CMV-seronegative.

V and J are TRBV7-2 and TRBJ2-3; 7 bases line up with TRBD2. Germline V CDR1 and CDR2: SGHTA, FQGNSA. V lost 5 bases to trimming and J lost 5 bases; unmatched junction nucleotides: 10. This CDR3 has 15 residues. CDR3 bases: TGTGCCAGCAGCCATGGCCGGTCGGGAGGAGATACGCAGTATTTT. It yields the protein CASSHGRSGGDTQYF.

The V gene is TRBV15, the J gene TRBJ1-1, with D maybe TRBD1 (6 bases). Per the germline V gene, CDR1 is LNHNV and CDR2 is YYDKDF (reference sequence). Between the trimmed V and J ends, which lost 4 bases and 7 bases, there was a span of 22 bases. The CDR3 is 16 residues long. The CDR3 nucleotides read TGTGCCACCAGCATGCCGGGCGTACAGGGTATGATTGAAGCTTTCTTT. Protein sequence: CATSMPGVQGMIEAFF.

This rearrangement joins TRBV20-1 to TRBJ2-5; 7 bases align to TRBD2. The CDR3 extends over 11 amino acids. Germline V gene data show CDR1 as DFQATT and CDR2 as SNEGSKA (reference sequence). V lost 3 bases to trimming and J lost 7 bases; unmatched junction nucleotides: 2. CDR3 bases: TGCAGTGCTAGTAGGGAGGGGACCCAGTACTTC. Its protein product is CSASREGTQYF.